These T cell receptor beta chains were read from a single sample in a study of blood T cell repertoires in COVID-19. The table came from immunoSEQ multiplex PCR; TCRdb's copy has only in-frame clones and leaves some out. The repertoire consists of 200,000 to 250,000 clones, with roughly 84% occurring once and the leading ten covering about 6.6%. The material sequenced was PBMCs or T cells enriched from blood (not recorded which). The receptor source for this set is a woman aged 35 to 49 who had recovered from COVID-19. Each CDR3 is given without its conserved first and last residue. Each record gives: D gene, V gene, CDR3 protein. A D gene is named only where the DNA matches it firmly.

NA TRBV4-1 ASSQHREIHSPLH
TRBD1 TRBV5-4 ASSFAGGPNSPLH
TRBD1 TRBV19 ASSARQGNNEQF
TRBD2 TRBV27 ASSSTRLARSYNEQF
TRBD2 TRBV6-5 ASSYDPRGGTDTQY
NA TRBV27 ASSLQSLGAEAF
TRBD2 TRBV19 ASSLGLAGGIGELF
TRBD1 TRBV7-6 ASSSGTGREGYT
NA TRBV5-1 ASSLTLRGEGSPLH
TRBD2 TRBV4-2 ASSQEPIGRAGEQY
NA TRBV11-3 ASSLENSRTSTDTQY
NA TRBV3-1/TRBV3-2 ASSQGSGLLLGEQF
NA TRBV6-5 ASSPTGYGYNEQF
NA TRBV10-3 AIGLGPRQPQH
TRBD1 TRBV5-5 ASSSQGIGTEAF
NA TRBV6-5 ASRGGSEAF
NA TRBV29-1 SFSFRVYNEQF
NA TRBV28 ASNGGVEQY
NA TRBV5-5 ASSLGQPFWGYT
NA TRBV28 ASNAGLASYEQY
TRBD1 TRBV9 ASSLGTANPGETQY
NA TRBV7-9 ASSPSRGSYNEQF
NA TRBV4-1 ASSLVGANYGYT
NA TRBV27 ASSPWGGTEAF
TRBD1 TRBV2 ASRIQGPYEQY
TRBD1 TRBV12-3/TRBV12-4 ASTGTGYGYT
NA TRBV4-2 ASSQVGDIYEQY
TRBD1 TRBV7-9 ASSMTGTNQPQH
NA TRBV4-2 ASSQDRLERETQY
NA TRBV7-7 ASSLGGGSGSDTQY
TRBD2 TRBV4-1 ASSQTGTSGSSYEQY
TRBD2 TRBV11-3 ASSLGRSGRAVYNEQF
NA TRBV28 ASSLYGGGTYNEQF
NA TRBV29-1 SVGGGAGGNQY
TRBD2 TRBV19 ASSLRRAGGYTGELF
NA TRBV11-2 ASSLILGKRTEAF
TRBD2 TRBV4-3 ASSQDSGNGELF
TRBD1 TRBV12-5 ASGNRGRETQY
TRBD1 TRBV19 ASSFRTGTRGRGEQY
TRBD1 TRBV5-4 ASSHLDRAREQF
NA TRBV5-1 ASSLLGIRTEAF
NA TRBV9 ASSVDAGREYYNEQF
NA TRBV14 ASSQAPRISTVNEQF